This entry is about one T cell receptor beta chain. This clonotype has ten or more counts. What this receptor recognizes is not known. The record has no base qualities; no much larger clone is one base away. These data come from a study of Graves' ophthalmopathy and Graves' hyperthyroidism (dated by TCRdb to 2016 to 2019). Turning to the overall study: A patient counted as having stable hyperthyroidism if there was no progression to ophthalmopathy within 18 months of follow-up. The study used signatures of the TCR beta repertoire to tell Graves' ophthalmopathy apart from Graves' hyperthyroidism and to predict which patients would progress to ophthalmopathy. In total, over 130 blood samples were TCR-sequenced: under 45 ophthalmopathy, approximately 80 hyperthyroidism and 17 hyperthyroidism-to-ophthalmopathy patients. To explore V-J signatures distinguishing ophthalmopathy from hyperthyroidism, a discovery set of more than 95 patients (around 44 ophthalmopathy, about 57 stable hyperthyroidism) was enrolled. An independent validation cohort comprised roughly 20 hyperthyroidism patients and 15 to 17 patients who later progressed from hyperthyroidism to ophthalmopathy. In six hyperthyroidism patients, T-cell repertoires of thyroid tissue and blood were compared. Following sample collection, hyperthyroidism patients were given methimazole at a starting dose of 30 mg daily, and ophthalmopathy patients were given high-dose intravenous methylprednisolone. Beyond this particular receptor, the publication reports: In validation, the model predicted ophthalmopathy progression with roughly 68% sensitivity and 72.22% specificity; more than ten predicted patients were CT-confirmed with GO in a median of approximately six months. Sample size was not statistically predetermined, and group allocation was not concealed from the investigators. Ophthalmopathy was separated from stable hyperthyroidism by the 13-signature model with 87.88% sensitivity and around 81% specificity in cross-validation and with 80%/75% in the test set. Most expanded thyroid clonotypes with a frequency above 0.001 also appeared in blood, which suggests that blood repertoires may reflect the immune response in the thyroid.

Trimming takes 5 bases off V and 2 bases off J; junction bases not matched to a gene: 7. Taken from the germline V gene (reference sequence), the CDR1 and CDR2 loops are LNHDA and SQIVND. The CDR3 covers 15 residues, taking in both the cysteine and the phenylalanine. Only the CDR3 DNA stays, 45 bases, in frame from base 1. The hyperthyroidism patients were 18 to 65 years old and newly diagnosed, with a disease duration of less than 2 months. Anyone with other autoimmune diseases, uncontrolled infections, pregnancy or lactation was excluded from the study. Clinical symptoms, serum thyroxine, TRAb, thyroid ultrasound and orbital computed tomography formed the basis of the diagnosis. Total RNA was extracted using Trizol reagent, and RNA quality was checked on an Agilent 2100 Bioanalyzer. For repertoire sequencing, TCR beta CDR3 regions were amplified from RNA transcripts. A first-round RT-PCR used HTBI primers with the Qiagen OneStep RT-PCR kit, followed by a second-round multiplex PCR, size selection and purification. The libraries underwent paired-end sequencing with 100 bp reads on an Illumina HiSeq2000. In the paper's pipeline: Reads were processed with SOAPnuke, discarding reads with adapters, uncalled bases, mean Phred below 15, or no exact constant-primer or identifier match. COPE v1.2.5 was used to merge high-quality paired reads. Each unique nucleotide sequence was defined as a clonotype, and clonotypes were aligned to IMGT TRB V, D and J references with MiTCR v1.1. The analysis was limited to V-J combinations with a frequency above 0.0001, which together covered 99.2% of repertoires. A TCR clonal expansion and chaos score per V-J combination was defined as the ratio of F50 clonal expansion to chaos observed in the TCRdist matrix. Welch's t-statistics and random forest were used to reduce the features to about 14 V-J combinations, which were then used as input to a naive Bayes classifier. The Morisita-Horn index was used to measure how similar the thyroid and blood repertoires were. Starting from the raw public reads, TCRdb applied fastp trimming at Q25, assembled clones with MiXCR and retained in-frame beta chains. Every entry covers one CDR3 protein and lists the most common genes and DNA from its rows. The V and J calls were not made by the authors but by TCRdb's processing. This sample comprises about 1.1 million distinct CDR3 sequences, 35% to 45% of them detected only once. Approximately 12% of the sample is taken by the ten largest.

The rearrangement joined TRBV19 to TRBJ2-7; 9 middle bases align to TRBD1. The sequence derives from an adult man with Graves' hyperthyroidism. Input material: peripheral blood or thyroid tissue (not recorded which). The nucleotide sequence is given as TGTGCCAGTAGTCTTACCGGGACAGGGCCCTACGAGCAGTACTTC. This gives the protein CASSLTGTGPYEQYF.